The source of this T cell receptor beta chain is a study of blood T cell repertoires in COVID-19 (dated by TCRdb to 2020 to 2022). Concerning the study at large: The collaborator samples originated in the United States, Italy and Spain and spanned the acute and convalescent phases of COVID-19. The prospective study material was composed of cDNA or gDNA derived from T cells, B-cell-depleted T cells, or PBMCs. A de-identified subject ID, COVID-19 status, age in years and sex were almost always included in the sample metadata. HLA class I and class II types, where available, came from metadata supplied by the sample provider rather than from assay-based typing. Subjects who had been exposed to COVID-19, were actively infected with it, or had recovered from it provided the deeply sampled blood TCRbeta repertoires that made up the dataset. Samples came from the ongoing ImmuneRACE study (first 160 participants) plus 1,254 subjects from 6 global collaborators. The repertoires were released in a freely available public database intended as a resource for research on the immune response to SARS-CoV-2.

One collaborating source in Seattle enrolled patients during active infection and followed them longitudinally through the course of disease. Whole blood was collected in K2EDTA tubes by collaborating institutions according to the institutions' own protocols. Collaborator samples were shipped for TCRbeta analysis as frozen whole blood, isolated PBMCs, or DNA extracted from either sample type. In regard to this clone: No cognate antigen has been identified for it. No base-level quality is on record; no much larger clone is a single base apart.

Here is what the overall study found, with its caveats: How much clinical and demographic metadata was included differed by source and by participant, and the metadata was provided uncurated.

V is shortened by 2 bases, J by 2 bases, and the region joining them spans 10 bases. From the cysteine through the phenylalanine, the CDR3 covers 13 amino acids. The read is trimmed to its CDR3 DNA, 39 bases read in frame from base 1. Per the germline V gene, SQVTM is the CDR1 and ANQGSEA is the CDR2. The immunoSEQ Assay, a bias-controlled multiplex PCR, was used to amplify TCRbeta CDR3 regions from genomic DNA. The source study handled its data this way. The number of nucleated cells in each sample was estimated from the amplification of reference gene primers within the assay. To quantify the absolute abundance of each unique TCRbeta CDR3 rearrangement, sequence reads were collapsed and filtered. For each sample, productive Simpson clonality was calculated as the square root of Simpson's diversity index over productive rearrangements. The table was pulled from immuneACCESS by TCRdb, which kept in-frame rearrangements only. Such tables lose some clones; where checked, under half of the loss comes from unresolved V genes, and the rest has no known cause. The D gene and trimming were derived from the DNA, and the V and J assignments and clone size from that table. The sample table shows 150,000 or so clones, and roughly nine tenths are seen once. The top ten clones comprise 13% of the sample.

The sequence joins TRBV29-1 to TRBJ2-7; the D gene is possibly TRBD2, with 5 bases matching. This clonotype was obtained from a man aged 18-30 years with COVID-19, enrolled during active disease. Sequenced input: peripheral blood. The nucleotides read TGCAGCGTTGAACGGGAAACCCCCTACGAGCAGTACTTC. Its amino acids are CSVERETPYEQYF.